This T cell receptor (beta chain) was captured in a study of Ad26.COV2.S vaccination and SARS-CoV-2 variants (dated by TCRdb to about 2021). Concerning the study at large: Vaccine-arm donors came from COV1001, a multicentre, randomized, double-blind, placebo-controlled phase I-IIa trial of Ad26.COV2.S in healthy adults. The specificity and breadth of SARS-CoV-2-reactive T cell receptors after Ad26.COV2.S vaccination were assessed by TCRbeta repertoire sequencing. A total of around 32 samples were included in the TCR-sequenced set, comprising approximately 20 Ad26.COV2.S vaccine recipients, 5 placebo recipients and 8 SARS-CoV-2 convalescent individuals. Blinding of investigators to trial group allocation was maintained during experiments and outcome assessment. Ad26.COV2.S was administered intramuscularly at a dose of 5x10^10 or 1x10^11 viral particles, either as one shot or as two shots given 56 days apart. Trial participants were randomized into five groups of five: low-dose or high-dose Ad26.COV2.S given once or twice, or placebo on both occasions.

CDR1 and CDR2 (MNHEY, SVGAGI) derive from the germline V gene. Relative to germline, V is 6 bases shorter and J is 1 base shorter, with 13 bases between their ends. From the cysteine up to the phenylalanine, the CDR3 has a length of 14 residues. Just the 42-base CDR3 DNA is kept, in frame starting at base 1. TCRbeta CDR3 regions were sequenced with the immunoSEQ Assay. After extraction, genomic DNA underwent amplification by bias-controlled multiplex PCR, followed by high-throughput sequencing. Processing in the source paper ran as follows. To quantify the absolute abundance of every unique TCRbeta CDR3 region, sequences were collapsed and filtered. T cell fraction was estimated by normalization of TCRbeta template counts to usable DNA, with usable DNA being measured through amplification of reference genes present in all nucleated cells. Repertoire TCRs were annotated as SARS-CoV-2-specific when V gene, CDR3 amino acid sequence and J gene were exactly matched to a known reactive TCR set. The reference SARS-CoV-2 TCR set came from MIRA and was filtered for enrichment in COVID-19-positive ImmuneCODE repertoires, removing public or cross-reactive TCRs. Using the MIRA antigens, annotated TCRs were further analysed by specific ORF or by position within an ORF. Depth was the summed frequency of annotated unique rearrangements, while breadth was defined as annotated unique rearrangements over total unique productive rearrangements. TCR breadth was compared between groups using two-sided Wilcoxon rank-sum tests. The table was pulled from immuneACCESS by TCRdb, which kept in-frame rearrangements only. Such tables lose some clones; where checked, under half of the loss comes from unresolved V genes, and the rest has no known cause. V and J calls and clone size follow that table, whereas D and trimming were derived from the DNA. This sample holds roughly 680,000 clones; 89% were observed only once. The ten largest clones add up to over 1.3% of the sample.

Comments on this clone: There is no known antigen for this receptor. No much larger clone exists at a distance of one base, and base qualities are not known.

The paper's findings and limits, for the study overall: Higher spike-specific TCR breadth was observed in Ad26.COV2.S recipients than in placebo recipients (P = 0.0014). The study was not powered for comparison of responses between vaccine doses or regimens. The authors noted that total T cell responses may have been underestimated by the TCR breadth and depth analyses. Non-spike TCR breadth was comparable between vaccine and placebo recipients, consistent with the vaccine containing only spike. After vaccination, substantial breadth of spike-specific CD8+ and CD4+ T cell responses was reported.

Reading the label with the study, this specimen's treatment or condition is: approximately 18 received Ad26.COV2.S at low or high dose, single or two shots; roughly five received placebo; per-sample allocation not given. For vaccine and placebo recipients, repertoires were sequenced using samples collected on day 63 after the first injection. Between 29 July and 7 August 2020, Cohort 1b enrolled some 25 adults aged 18-55 years at one site in Boston, USA. Ad26.COV2.S consisted of a replication-incompetent adenovirus type 26 vector by which a prefusion-stabilized SARS-CoV-2 spike protein from the original Wuhan strain was expressed.

The sample consisted of peripheral blood, taken in a trial of Ad26.COV2.S vaccine versus placebo. The clonotype originates from a person between 18 and 60 years old who received the Ad26.COV2.S COVID-19 vaccine or a placebo. The chain employs TRBV6-5 and TRBJ2-7, with a weak D call of TRBD1 (5 bases match). For the CDR3, the sequence is CASSYIRGSYEQYF. Here is the DNA: TGTGCCAGCAGCTATATAAGGGGATCCTACGAGCAGTACTTC.